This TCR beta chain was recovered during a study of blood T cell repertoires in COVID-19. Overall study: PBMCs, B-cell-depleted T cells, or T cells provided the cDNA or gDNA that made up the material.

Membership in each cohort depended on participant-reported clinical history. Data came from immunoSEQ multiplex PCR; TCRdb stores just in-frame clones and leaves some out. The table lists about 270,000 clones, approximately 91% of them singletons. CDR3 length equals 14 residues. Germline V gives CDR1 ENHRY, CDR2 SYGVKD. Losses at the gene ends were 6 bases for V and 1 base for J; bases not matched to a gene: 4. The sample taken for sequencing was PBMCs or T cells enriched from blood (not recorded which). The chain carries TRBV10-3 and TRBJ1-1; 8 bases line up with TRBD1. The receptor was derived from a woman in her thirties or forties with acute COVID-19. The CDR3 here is CAISRGQGNTEAFF. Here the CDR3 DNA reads TGTGCCATCAGCCGTGGACAGGGGAACACTGAAGCTTTCTTT.